This is a list of T cell receptor beta chains from one sample in a study of T-cell memory formation after mild COVID-19. TCRdb re-derived calls from the 5' RACE reads in MiXCR, one entry per CDR3 protein. The table lists around 320,000 distinct CDR3 sequences, roughly a fifth of them singletons. Sequencing used PBMCs or a T cell subset sorted from them (not recorded which). All receptors derive from a young man who had mild COVID-19 (a few samples of this study predate the infection). Cell type and time point are not known. CDR3s include the opening cysteine and the closing phenylalanine or tryptophan. A D gene is named only where the DNA matches it firmly. The size field is filled for only some rows; it gives once, few, many or a size class.

v_gene	d_gene	abundance	j_gene	CDR3aa	CDR3nt
TRBV6-2/TRBV6-3	NA	NA	TRBJ2-3	CASSYSGTGNTDTQYF	TGTGCCAGCAGTTACTCTGGGACGGGCAACACAGATACGCAGTATTTT
TRBV7-7	TRBD1	NA	TRBJ2-5	CASSLDRGETQYF	TGTGCTAGCAGCTTGGACAGGGGTGAGACCCAGTACTTC
TRBV20-1	NA	few	TRBJ1-3	CSARPDGFSGNTIYF	TGCAGTGCTAGACCGGACGGATTCTCTGGAAACACCATATATTTT
TRBV11-1	NA	few	TRBJ1-1	CASSFERTEAFF	TGTGCCAGCAGCTTCGAGAGGACTGAAGCTTTCTTT
TRBV7-9	NA	NA	TRBJ2-1	CASSSLGSGDNEQFF	TGTGCCAGCAGCTCCCTTGGAAGTGGGGACAATGAGCAGTTCTTC
TRBV3-1	NA	NA	TRBJ1-2	CASSQDIYGYTF	TGTGCCAGCAGCCAAGATATCTATGGCTACACCTTC
TRBV6-6	NA	many	TRBJ2-7	CASSSDSYEQYF	TGTGCCAGCAGCTCCGACAGCTACGAGCAGTACTTC
TRBV11-1	NA	NA	TRBJ2-3	CASSLTTSAGGYF	TGTGCCAGCAGCTTAACCACCAGCGCGGGCGGTTATTTT
TRBV25-1	NA	few	TRBJ2-7	CASSEDEQYF	TGTGCCAGCAGTGAGGACGAGCAGTACTTC
TRBV5-1	NA	few	TRBJ2-5	CASSLTTSGDETQYF	TGCGCCAGCAGTTTAACGACCTCAGGGGACGAGACCCAGTACTTC
TRBV10-3	NA	NA	TRBJ1-3	CAISTDDGNTIYF	TGTGCCATCAGCACGGACGACGGAAACACCATATATTTT
TRBV20-1	NA	NA	TRBJ1-1	CSARDVGSRNTEAFF	TGCAGTGCTAGAGATGTAGGTTCCCGGAACACTGAAGCTTTCTTT
TRBV4-2	NA	NA	TRBJ1-1	CASSQVGQKNTEAFF	TGTGCCAGCAGCCAAGTTGGGCAGAAGAACACTGAAGCTTTCTTT
TRBV11-2	NA	NA	TRBJ2-1	CASSRAGGFPHEQFF	TGTGCCAGCAGCCGCGCAGGGGGGTTTCCACATGAGCAGTTCTTC
TRBV7-2	TRBD1	few	TRBJ2-5	CASSLRGLGLETQYF	TGTGCCAGCAGCTTAAGGGGGCTGGGGCTGGAGACCCAGTACTTC
TRBV6-2/TRBV6-3	TRBD2	few	TRBJ2-3	CASSPGLAPPDTQYF	TGTGCCAGCAGTCCGGGACTAGCGCCCCCAGATACGCAGTATTTT
TRBV7-3	NA	NA	TRBJ2-5	CASSSGAQETQYF	TGTGCCAGCAGCTCGGGCGCCCAAGAGACCCAGTACTTC
TRBV3-1	NA	NA	TRBJ2-3	CASSQVVTDTQYF	TGTGCCAGCAGCCAAGTTGTCACAGATACGCAGTATTTT
TRBV5-1	TRBD2	NA	TRBJ2-1	CASSRRLAGGDNEQFF	TGCGCCAGCAGCCGCCGACTAGCGGGGGGAGACAATGAGCAGTTCTTC
TRBV7-9	TRBD1	NA	TRBJ1-6	CASSPRTGETSPLHF	TGTGCCAGCAGCCCCCGGACAGGGGAGACTTCACCCCTCCACTTT
TRBV5-1	NA	NA	TRBJ2-5	CASRSVRQETQYF	TGCGCCAGCAGGTCCGTTCGTCAAGAGACCCAGTACTTC
TRBV12-3/TRBV12-4	TRBD1	NA	TRBJ2-2	CASSTTGGVGELFF	TGTGCCAGCAGTACGACAGGGGGAGTCGGGGAGCTGTTTTTT
TRBV4-1	TRBD1	NA	TRBJ1-2	CASSQDPGGFYGYTF	TGCGCCAGCAGCCAAGATCCAGGGGGCTTTTATGGCTACACCTTC
TRBV4-3	NA	NA	TRBJ1-2	CASSRERNTLNYGYTF	TGCGCCAGCAGCCGAGAGAGGAACACACTTAACTATGGCTACACCTTC